The rows below give T cell receptor beta chains drawn from one sample of a study of T cell responses to AZD1222 COVID-19 vaccine. Produced via immunoSEQ multiplex PCR; TCRdb's table is partial and in-frame only. The sample has about 100,000 clones, 75% to 95% seen once. The sequencing used peripheral blood, collected 28 days after the second AZD1222 dose. All receptors come from an adult who received the AZD1222 COVID-19 vaccine. Each CDR3 is given with its conserved first and last residue. The D gene is left open where the match is weak. Clone size is given for some rows only: seen once, a few or many times, or a class if the clone is expanded.

>-|-|TRBJ1-5|TRBV18
CASSPPGAYSNQPQHF
TGTGCCAGCTCACCACCAGGAGCTTATAGCAATCAGCCCCAGCATTTT
>-|-|TRBJ2-7|TRBV7-9
CASVPPGHLSYEQYF
TGTGCCAGCGTACCTCCGGGACACCTCTCCTACGAGCAGTACTTC
>-|-|TRBJ2-2|TRBV7-2
CASSLARFTGELFF
TGTGCCAGCAGCTTGGCGAGATTCACCGGGGAGCTGTTTTTT
>-|-|TRBJ1-2|TRBV11-2
CASSLRQDSLYGYTF
TGTGCCAGCAGCTTACGGCAGGACAGCCTCTATGGCTACACCTTC
>-|-|TRBJ2-3|TRBV9
CASSVATMSDTQYF
TGTGCCAGCAGCGTAGCTACGATGTCCGATACGCAGTATTTT
>-|once|TRBJ2-7|TRBV30
CAWTSHEQYF
TGTGCCTGGACTAGCCACGAGCAGTACTTC
>-|-|TRBJ2-7|TRBV18
CASSPEQGRTYEQYF
TGTGCCAGCTCACCGGAACAGGGAAGGACCTACGAGCAGTACTTC
>-|-|TRBJ2-5|TRBV3-1/TRBV3-2
CASSQRGALETQYF
TGTGCCAGCAGCCAAAGGGGGGCCCTGGAGACCCAGTACTTC
>-|-|TRBJ1-2|TRBV5-6
CASSLDLDGYTF
TGTGCCAGCAGCTTGGACCTGGATGGCTACACCTTC
>-|-|TRBJ1-5|TRBV19
CASSIGGLRVPQPQHF
TGTGCCAGTAGTATCGGAGGACTAAGGGTCCCTCAGCCCCAGCATTTT
>TRBD2|-|TRBJ2-4|TRBV19
CASTPGGSGKNIQYF
TGTGCCAGTACCCCCGGGGGTAGCGGGAAAAACATTCAGTACTTC
>TRBD1|-|TRBJ2-7|TRBV27
CASSLTGRGYEQYF
TGTGCCAGCAGTTTGACAGGGAGAGGTTACGAGCAGTACTTC
>TRBD1|-|TRBJ2-7|TRBV15
CATSRMTGSSYEQYF
TGTGCCACCAGCAGGATGACAGGGTCCAGCTACGAGCAGTACTTC
>TRBD1|-|TRBJ1-1|TRBV2
CASSEAKGAQGDTEAFF
TGTGCCAGCAGTGAAGCAAAGGGGGCGCAGGGCGACACTGAAGCTTTCTTT
>TRBD2|-|TRBJ2-5|TRBV6-5
CASSSRLAGAVTQYF
TGTGCCAGCAGCAGCCGCCTAGCGGGAGCGGTGACCCAGTACTTC
>-|-|TRBJ2-7|TRBV6-1
CASSERFRTIGVYEQYF
TGTGCCAGCAGTGAGAGATTTCGGACAATAGGAGTGTACGAGCAGTACTTC
>-|-|TRBJ1-1|TRBV6-2/TRBV6-3
CASSTDRSREGAFF
TGTGCCAGCAGTACCGACAGGAGTAGAGAGGGAGCTTTCTTT
>-|-|TRBJ2-3|TRBV10-1
CASRPGFDTDTQYF
TGCGCCAGCAGGCCAGGGTTCGACACAGATACGCAGTATTTT
>-|-|TRBJ1-2|TRBV6-5
CASSYSSPGFGYTF
TGTGCCAGCAGTTACTCGTCCCCAGGGTTTGGCTACACCTTC
>TRBD1|-|TRBJ1-2|TRBV9
CASSGRDRGSLTYGYTF
TGTGCCAGCAGCGGCCGGGACAGGGGGTCCCTGACTTATGGCTACACCTTC
>TRBD1|once|TRBJ2-7|TRBV11-2
CASSPRTGHTYEQYF
TGTGCCAGCAGCCCGCGGACAGGGCACACCTACGAGCAGTACTTC
>-|-|TRBJ1-4|TRBV4-1
CASSHGRTANEKLFF
TGCGCCAGCAGCCACGGGAGGACAGCTAATGAAAAACTGTTTTTT
>-|-|TRBJ1-3|TRBV4-1
CASSQGWISGNTIYF
TGCGCCAGCAGCCAAGGCTGGATCTCTGGAAACACCATATATTTT
>TRBD1|-|TRBJ1-3|TRBV3-1/TRBV3-2
CASSFYRGPSGNTIYF
TGTGCCAGCAGCTTTTACAGGGGGCCCTCTGGAAACACCATATATTTT
>-|few|TRBJ1-2|TRBV2
CASSGDGIDYGYTF
TGTGCCAGCAGCGGGGACGGGATAGACTATGGCTACACCTTC
>-|-|TRBJ2-1|TRBV13
CASSLGRGGLYNEQFF
TGTGCCAGCAGCTTAGGCCGAGGGGGACTCTACAATGAGCAGTTCTTC
>-|-|TRBJ1-1|TRBV7-9
CASSFSISEAFF
TGTGCCAGCAGCTTTTCAATCTCTGAAGCTTTCTTT
>-|-|TRBJ2-3|TRBV6-5
CASRRLETDTQYF
TGTGCCAGCAGGAGGTTAGAGACAGATACGCAGTATTTT
>TRBD1|-|TRBJ1-1|TRBV28
CASSRQGYRDEAFF
TGTGCCAGCAGTCGACAGGGGTATCGTGATGAAGCTTTCTTT
>-|once|TRBJ1-5|TRBV19
CASSPRGRGDQPQHF
TGTGCCAGTAGTCCTCGGGGCAGGGGAGATCAGCCCCAGCATTTT
>-|-|TRBJ2-7|TRBV6-5
CASSYSPGSYEQYF
TGTGCCAGCAGTTACTCCCCAGGCTCCTACGAGCAGTACTTC
>TRBD2|-|TRBJ2-1|TRBV27
CASSLGGGYNEQFF
TGTGCCAGCAGTTTAGGGGGGGGGTACAATGAGCAGTTCTTC